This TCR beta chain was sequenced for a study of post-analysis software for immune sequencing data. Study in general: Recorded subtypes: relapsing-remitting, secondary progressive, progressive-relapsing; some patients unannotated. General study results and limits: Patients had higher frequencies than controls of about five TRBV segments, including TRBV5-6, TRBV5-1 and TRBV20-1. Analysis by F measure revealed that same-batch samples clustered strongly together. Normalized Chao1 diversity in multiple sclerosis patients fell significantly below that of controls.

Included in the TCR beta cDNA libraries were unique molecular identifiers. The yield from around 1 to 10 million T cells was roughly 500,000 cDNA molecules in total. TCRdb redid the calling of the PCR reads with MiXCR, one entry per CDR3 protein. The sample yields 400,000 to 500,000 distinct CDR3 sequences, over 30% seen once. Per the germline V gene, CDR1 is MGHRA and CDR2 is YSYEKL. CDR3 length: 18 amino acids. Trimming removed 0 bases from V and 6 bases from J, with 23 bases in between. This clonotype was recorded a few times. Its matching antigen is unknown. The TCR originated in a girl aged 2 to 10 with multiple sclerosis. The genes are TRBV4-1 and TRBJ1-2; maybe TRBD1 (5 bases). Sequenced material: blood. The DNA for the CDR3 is TGCGCCAGCAGCCAAGATCCTCTCCTGGGGGGGGATAGAAATGGCTACACCTTC. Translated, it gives CASSQDPLLGGDRNGYTF.